This TCR beta chain was observed in a study of blood T cell repertoires in COVID-19. The wider study: COVID-19 samples, acute and convalescent, were from the United States, Italy and Spain. T cells, B-cell-depleted T cells, or PBMCs provided the cDNA or gDNA that served as material.

CDR3 size: 13 residues. The germline gives CDR1 SGHDT, CDR2 YYEEEE. Losses at the gene ends were 4 bases for V and 11 bases for J; bases not matched to a gene: 9. Sequenced by immunoSEQ multiplex PCR; TCRdb stores in-frame clones only, minus some. Of over 100,000 clones listed, around 82% are singletons. This clonotype was sampled from a woman between 50 and 59 years old with acute or convalescent COVID-19. Sequencing input: peripheral blood. The rearrangement joins TRBV5-6 to TRBJ1-1, with 9 nucleotides matching TRBD1. The DNA for the CDR3 is TGTGCCAGCAGCCGGGGACAGGGCGATAGGGCTTTCTTT. Amino acid sequence: CASSRGQGDRAFF.